The 17 T cell receptor beta chains presented below share a single source sample, sequenced in a study of T cells in Graves' hyperthyroidism and ophthalmopathy. Authors of the study amplified TCR beta CDR3 regions from RNA transcripts. The HTBI primer set drove a first-round RT-PCR of the TCR CDR3. TCRdb re-derived calls from the multiplex PCR reads in MiXCR, one entry per CDR3 protein. The table shows hundreds of thousands of distinct CDR3 sequences, with about 43% occurring only once. The sample was peripheral blood or thyroid tissue (not recorded which). The receptor source for this set is a woman under 30 with Graves' hyperthyroidism.

The J gene is TRBJ1-1, the V gene TRBV2; possibly TRBD1 for D (6 bases). Germline CDR1 reads SNHLY; CDR2 reads FYNNEI. V was pared by 6 bases and J by 3 bases, with 14 bases between. The CDR3 has 14 amino acids. CDR3 DNA: TGTGCCAGCAGAGCAACGGGACAATACACTGAAGCTTTCTTT. Translating gives CASRATGQYTEAFF.

This clonotype appeared many times. The chain has TRBV29-1 and TRBJ2-5; 8 bases fit TRBD2. There are 14 residues in the CDR3. J gave up 5 bases and V 0 bases, and 5 bases lay outside the gene matches. Per the germline V gene, CDR1 is SQVTM and CDR2 is ANQGSEA. CDR3 residues: CSVEDLGGAETQYF. Written as DNA, the CDR3 is TGCAGCGTTGAAGATCTCGGGGGGGCTGAGACCCAGTACTTC.

The sample holds one count of this clonotype. The chain couples TRBV29-1 to TRBJ2-7, with no clear D. Germline lookup yields CDR1 SQVTM and CDR2 ANQGSEA. The CDR3 length is 12 residues. V lost 2 bases and J 7 bases, leaving 12 bases between the germline ends. The DNA of the CDR3 is TGCAGCGTTGAACTCCGGACGAGAGAGCAGTACTTC. This translates into CSVELRTREQYF.

The chain recombines TRBV9 with TRBJ2-5; D unclear. Between the trimmed V and J ends, which lost 5 bases and 2 bases, there was a span of 16 bases. The germline gives CDR1 SGDLS, CDR2 YYNGEE. This CDR3 has 15 amino acids. The CDR3 is CASSLLPGSQETQYF. The CDR3 DNA reads as TGTGCCAGCAGTTTACTGCCAGGCAGTCAAGAGACCCAGTACTTC.

The chain uses TRBV2 and TRBJ1-1; D may be TRBD1 (5 bases). The CDR3 is 14 residues long. Trimming removed 6 bases at V and 0 bases at J, with 11 bases between. The germline gives CDR1 SNHLY, CDR2 FYNNEI. CDR3 DNA sequence: TGTGCCAGCAGGAGCGGGACCGTGAACACTGAAGCTTTCTTT. Translated: CASRSGTVNTEAFF.

This clonotype was seen only a few times. The gene calls are TRBV2 and TRBJ2-7; perhaps TRBD2 as D (5 bases). V lost 5 bases to trimming and J lost 6 bases, with 17 bases between them. Germline CDR1 reads SNHLY; CDR2 reads FYNNEI. The CDR3 has 14 residues. CDR3: CASSSASWEFEQYF. The CDR3 DNA sequence: TGTGCCAGCAGTTCAGCTAGCTGGGAATTCGAGCAGTACTTC.

This chain connects TRBV19 to TRBJ1-1, with TRBD1 matching 7 bases. In germline, CDR1 is LNHDA, CDR2 SQIVND (reference sequence). The CDR3 spans 15 residues. The trim removed 9 bases at V and 5 bases at J, leaving 15 bases unmatched. DNA for the CDR3: TGTGCCAGCAGGCAAAATCAGGGGGAGAGGACTGAAGCTTTCTTT. It translates to CASRQNQGERTEAFF.

The gene calls are TRBV7-2 and TRBJ2-7; possibly TRBD1 or TRBD2 for D (5 bases each). Trimming cost V 5 bases and J 3 bases, with 23 bases left between them. Per the germline V gene, CDR1 is SGHTA and CDR2 is FQGNSA. CDR3 length: 17 amino acids. CDR3 sequence: CASSRRGGTLWDYEQYF. CDR3 bases: TGTGCCAGCAGCCGACGGGGCGGCACTCTATGGGACTACGAGCAGTACTTC.

This clonotype was detected many times. The rearrangement joins TRBV5-5 to TRBJ2-6; D remains ambiguous. Germline V gene lookup returns CDR1 SGHKS and CDR2 YYEKEE (reference sequence). V lost 4 bases and J 4 bases, leaving 9 bases between the germline ends. CDR3 length: 14 amino acids. CDR3 nucleotide sequence: TGTGCCAGCAGCCAAATGTCAGGGGCCAACGTCCTGACTTTC. Protein product: CASSQMSGANVLTF.

Many counts were recorded for this clonotype. J is TRBJ1-1 and V is TRBV10-3; no clear D. The CDR3 covers 14 residues. Germline V CDR1 and CDR2: ENHRY, SYGVKD. The V and J ends lost 4 bases and 0 bases respectively, with 9 bases between them. As DNA, the CDR3 is TGTGCCATCAGTGTCATAGGGCTGAACACTGAAGCTTTCTTT. Translated: CAISVIGLNTEAFF.

CDR3 sequence reads: CASSLGSSGISGANVLTF. CDR3 coding DNA: TGTGCCAGCAGCTTAGGGTCTAGCGGGATCTCTGGGGCCAACGTCCTGACTTTC. This chain joins TRBV11-1 and TRBJ2-6; 9 bases line up with TRBD2. Germline V gene data show CDR1 as SGHAT and CDR2 as FQDESV (reference sequence). The CDR3 runs to 18 residues. J lost 0 bases, V lost 1 base, and 4 bases had no gene match.

Many counts were recorded for this clonotype. The chain carries TRBV2 and TRBJ2-5; the D is unclear. Trimming left V 3 bases short and J 3 bases short, with 2 bases between. This CDR3 is built from 11 residues. Germline V gene data show CDR1 as SNHLY and CDR2 as FYNNEI. CDR3 protein: CASSDEETQYF. In nucleotides, the CDR3 is TGTGCCAGCAGTGATGAAGAGACCCAGTACTTC. Supplemented by reference TRBV2 and TRBJ2-5, the full variable domain reads EPEVTQTPSHQVTQMGQEVILRCVPISNHLYFYWYRQILGQKVEFLVSFYNNEISEKSEIFDDQFSVERPDGSNFTLKIRSTKLEDSAMYFCASSDEETQYFGPGTRLLVL.

This clonotype was detected only a few times. A much bigger clone sits one base away, suggesting this may be a read error. The J gene is TRBJ1-6, the V gene TRBV5-4; 11 nucleotides line up with TRBD1. CDR1 and CDR2 (germline): SGHNT, YYREEE (reference sequence). This CDR3 region has 14 residues. In nucleotides, the CDR3 is TGTGCCAACAGCCTGGACAGGGGGCTGTCACCCCTCCACTTT. Its translation is CANSLDRGLSPLHF.

The V gene is TRBV2, the J gene TRBJ1-2; 7 bases agree with TRBD1. The CDR3 totals 16 residues. Germline assignment: CDR1 SNHLY and CDR2 FYNNEI. J lost 3 bases, V lost 6 bases, and 13 bases had no gene match. CDR3 loop: CASSPQGGRADYGYTF. Written as DNA, the CDR3 is TGTGCCAGCAGCCCCCAGGGGGGCAGGGCGGACTATGGCTACACCTTC. Based on the CDR3 plus reference TRBV2 and TRBJ1-2, the full variable domain is EPEVTQTPSHQVTQMGQEVILRCVPISNHLYFYWYRQILGQKVEFLVSFYNNEISEKSEIFDDQFSVERPDGSNFTLKIRSTKLEDSAMYFCASSPQGGRADYGYTFGSGTRLTVV.

The chain joins TRBV25-1 to TRBJ1-1; TRBD1 might be the D (5 bases). CDR1 and CDR2 (germline): MGHDK, SYGVNS. The CDR3 has 14 residues. Trimming left V 5 bases short and J 3 bases short, with 13 bases between. CDR3 nucleotides: TGTGCCAGCAGTCAGACAGCGTGGGACACTGAAGCTTTCTTT. Translated: CASSQTAWDTEAFF.

A few counts support this clonotype. The chain is built from TRBV13 and TRBJ1-4; D is unclear. This CDR3 contains 12 residues. V was shortened by 0 bases and J by 12 bases, with 8 bases between the two germline ends. Germline-derived CDR1 and CDR2 are PRHDT and FYEKMQ (reference sequence). The CDR3 here is CASSLGTAQLFF. CDR3 coding DNA: TGTGCCAGCAGCTTAGGGACCGCGCAACTGTTTTTT. Complete variable domain (other parts from reference TRBV13 and TRBJ1-4): AAGVIQSPRHLIKEKRETATLKCYPIPRHDTVYWYQQGPGQDPQFLISFYEKMQSDKGSIPDRFSAQQFSDYHSELNMSSLELGDSALYFCASSLGTAQLFFGSGTQLSVL.

V usage is TRBV19 and J usage is TRBJ2-7, with 7 bases lining up with TRBD2. This CDR3 has 15 residues. Trimming cost V 6 bases and J 0 bases; bases outside gene matches: 8. In germline, CDR1 is LNHDA, CDR2 SQIVND (reference sequence). This CDR3 reads CASSPTSAVSYEQYF. The CDR3 DNA sequence: TGTGCCAGTAGCCCAACTAGCGCTGTCTCCTACGAGCAGTACTTC.